Below are 24 T cell receptor beta chains sequenced from a single sample in a study of OX40 agonist ivuxolimab in advanced cancers. Produced via immunoSEQ multiplex PCR; TCRdb's table is partial and in-frame only. The sample shows about 60,000 clones, 85% of them seen only once. The sample was CD4+ or CD8+ T cells sorted from blood, taken in a trial of the OX40 agonist ivuxolimab. The receptors shown here come from an adult with an advanced solid tumor such as melanoma, head and neck, liver or kidney cancer.

V usage is TRBV19 and J usage is TRBJ2-5, with a weak D call TRBD2 (5 bases). The J call may be faulty, since TRBJ2-7 better matches the DNA end. The CDR3 loop spans 14 amino acids. Germline loops: CDR1 LNHDA, CDR2 SQIVND (reference sequence). Written as DNA, the CDR3 is TGTGCCAGTAGTACCGGATCCGGGGCCTACGAGCAGTACTTC. Protein sequence: CASSTGSGAYEQYF.

This rearrangement joins TRBV7-9 to TRBJ1-6; 8 bases agree with TRBD1. The germline CDR1 and CDR2 sequences are SEHNR and FQNEAQ (reference sequence). The CDR3 extends over 16 amino acids. The V and J ends lost 5 bases and 8 bases, in that order; junction bases with no gene match: 11. The DNA of the CDR3 is TGTGCCAGCAGCCCGAGCTTCGGGACAGGAGATTCACCCCTCCACTTT. Translating gives CASSPSFGTGDSPLHF.

This rearrangement joins TRBV21-1 to TRBJ2-1; the table's D call, TRBD2, has no DNA check behind it. TRBV21-1 is flagged as a pseudogene. CDR3 length: 14 amino acids. This CDR3 reads CASSKKEGNDEQFF. In DNA form, the CDR3 reads TGTGCCAGCAGCAAAAAGGAGGGGAACGATGAGCAGTTCTTC.

The chain uses TRBV10-3 and TRBJ2-2, with D possibly being TRBD1 (6 bases). Germline assignment: CDR1 ENHRY and CDR2 SYGVKD. Trimming stripped 6 bases from V and 6 bases from J, with 17 bases between. This CDR3 comprises 15 residues. The CDR3 DNA follows: TGTGCCATCAGCCGGGACACGGAGGTCGCCGGGGAGCTGTTTTTT. It specifies CAISRDTEVAGELFF.

This clone was recorded once. This rearrangement joins TRBV19 to TRBJ2-3; D is ambiguous. The CDR3 is made up of 14 amino acids. Germline CDR1 is LNHDA and CDR2 is SQIVND (reference sequence). V was clipped by 1 base and J by 6 bases, with 11 bases between them. The CDR3 DNA reads as TGTGCCAGTAGTATAGCGGAAGGCGCGGATACGCAGTATTTT. Translating it yields CASSIAEGADTQYF.

This chain joins TRBV27 and TRBJ2-5; 7 positions agree with TRBD2. The germline gives CDR1 MNHEY, CDR2 SMNVEV (reference sequence). V shed 7 bases, J shed 2 bases, and the junction held 4 bases outside the gene matches. This CDR3 comprises 13 residues. The chain's CDR3 is CASTKAGQETQYF. DNA for the CDR3: TGTGCCAGCACCAAAGCGGGGCAAGAGACCCAGTACTTC.

The CDR3 reads CASEGGERELFF. DNA for the CDR3: TGTGCCTCCGAGGGAGGAGAGCGGGAGCTGTTTTTT. This chain links TRBV28 with TRBJ2-2; the D gene is possibly TRBD2 (6 bases). V dropped 11 bases and J dropped 9 bases, with 16 bases sitting between them. The CDR3 spans 12 residues. Germline loops: CDR1 MDHEN, CDR2 SYDVKM.

This chain connects TRBV9 to TRBJ2-1; unclear D gene. Germline CDR1 and CDR2: SGDLS and YYNGEE. Trimming stripped 3 bases from V and 8 bases from J, with 9 bases between. The CDR3 has 12 residues. The CDR3 nucleotides read TGTGCCAGCAGCGCCAACCGAGATGAGCAGTTCTTC. This translates into CASSANRDEQFF. Full variable domain (rest looked up from reference TRBV9 and TRBJ2-1): DSGVTQTPKHLITATGQRVTLRCSPRSGDLSVYWYQQSLDQGLQFLIQYYNGEERAKGNILERFSAQQFPDLHSELNLSSLELGDSALYFCASSANRDEQFFGPGTRLTVL.

The J gene is TRBJ1-4, the V gene TRBV25-1; D gene ambiguous. The CDR3 covers 13 residues. The V and J ends lost 4 bases and 10 bases respectively, with 13 bases between them. Per germline, CDR1 MGHDK and CDR2 SYGVNS. CDR3 nucleotides: TGTGCCAGCAGTGCTGGCGGGTCGGGAAAACTGTTTTTT. Amino acid sequence: CASSAGGSGKLFF.

This chain connects TRBV5-1 to TRBJ1-2; D ambiguous. CDR1 and CDR2 (germline): SGHRS, YFSETQ. The CDR3 covers 15 residues. Deletions cut 0 bases from V and 8 bases from J, with 17 bases between. The CDR3 coding sequence is TGCGCCAGCAGCTTGGGGAACGGAGCAGTGGGAGGCTACACCTTC. Translation: CASSLGNGAVGGYTF.

The genes are TRBV28 and TRBJ2-7; D is possibly TRBD1 (5 bases). The CDR3 is 13 residues long. Germline V gives CDR1 MDHEN, CDR2 SYDVKM. The V end was cut by 6 bases, the J end by 4 bases, with 13 bases between. In DNA, the CDR3 is TGTGCCAGCAGACCCGGCCAGGGTTACGAGCAGTACTTC. Translation: CASRPGQGYEQYF.

The J gene is TRBJ2-1, the V gene TRBV2; D is uncertain. CDR3 length: 13 residues. Germline CDR1 and CDR2: SNHLY and FYNNEI. The ends were cut back, 4 bases at V and 3 bases at J, with 7 bases in the middle. The CDR3 region has the DNA TGTGCCAGCAGTGGCTATGACTACAATGAGCAGTTCTTC. Translation gives CASSGYDYNEQFF.

The CDR3 DNA reads TGTGCCAGCAGCTTGGGGAACCAAGAGACCCAGTACTTC. It encodes CASSLGNQETQYF. The chain joins TRBV11-2 to TRBJ2-5; D remains ambiguous. V dropped 3 bases and J dropped 0 bases, with 5 bases sitting between them. Germline values: CDR1 SGHAT, CDR2 FQNNGV. This CDR3 comprises 13 residues.

The chain has TRBV5-8 and TRBJ1-6; 8 bases agree with TRBD1. Germline V gene sequence: CDR1 SGHTS, CDR2 YDEGEE. The CDR3 runs 15 residues. The ends lost 2 bases at V and 8 bases at J; junction bases unmatched: 6. CDR3 loop: CASSLMGQEYSPLHF. The CDR3 DNA reads TGTGCCAGCAGCTTAATGGGACAGGAGTATTCACCCCTCCACTTT. The full variable domain, completed using reference TRBV5-8 and TRBJ1-6, is EAGVTQSPTHLIKTRGQQATLRCSPISGHTSVYWYQQALGLGLQFLLWYDEGEERNRGNFPPRFSGRQFPNYSSELNVNALELEDSALYLCASSLMGQEYSPLHFGNGTRLTVT.

This clone turned up a few times. The chain is built from TRBV28 and TRBJ1-4; TRBD1 might be the D (5 bases). The CDR3 is 12 amino acids. Between the trimmed V and J ends, which lost 3 bases and 8 bases, there was a span of 7 bases. In germline, CDR1 is MDHEN, CDR2 SYDVKM. CDR3: CASSFRDEKLFF. In DNA form, the CDR3 reads TGTGCCAGCAGTTTTCGGGACGAAAAACTGTTTTTT.

The V gene is TRBV11-2, the J gene TRBJ1-4, with 7 bases lining up with TRBD1. The CDR3 has 15 amino acids. CDR1 is SGHAT and CDR2 is FQNNGV in the germline V gene. The J segment lost 7 bases and the V segment lost 4 bases, leaving 9 bases of the junction unmatched. The CDR3 sequence: CASSWTGLIGEKLFF. Here the CDR3 DNA reads TGTGCCAGCAGCTGGACAGGATTAATAGGTGAAAAACTGTTTTTT.

The CDR3 protein is CASSQDLWGGYEQYF. The CDR3 DNA reads as TGCGCCAGCAGCCAAGATTTATGGGGAGGCTACGAGCAGTACTTC. The rearrangement uses TRBV4-1 and TRBJ2-7, with D possibly matching TRBD2 (6 bases). Between the trimmed V and J ends, which lost 0 bases and 3 bases, there was a span of 12 bases. The CDR3 length is 15 residues. CDR1 MGHRA and CDR2 YSYEKL come from the germline V gene.

The V and J genes are TRBV7-9 and TRBJ2-1; 8 bases fit TRBD2. Germline V gene lookup returns CDR1 SEHNR and CDR2 FQNEAQ (reference sequence). Losses at the gene ends were 4 bases for V and 3 bases for J; bases not matched to a gene: 11. This CDR3 has 17 amino acids. Here the CDR3 reads CASSSLAVRDIYNEQFF. The CDR3, as DNA: TGTGCCAGCAGCTCACTAGCGGTTCGGGATATCTACAATGAGCAGTTCTTC.

The genes are TRBV5-4 and TRBJ2-5, with D hard to call. The J call may be wrong; the DNA end is better matched by TRBJ2-7. This CDR3 is 13 amino acids long. CDR1 SGHNT and CDR2 YYREEE come from the germline V gene (reference sequence). The CDR3 here is CASSLFLLDEQYF. CDR3 DNA: TGTGCCAGCAGCTTGTTCCTACTCGACGAGCAGTACTTC.

The chain recombines TRBV6-6 with TRBJ1-1, with a tentative D call TRBD1 (5 bases). The V end lost 6 bases, the J end lost 10 bases, and 21 bases lay between the germline ends. The CDR3 covers 14 residues. Germline CDR1 MNHNY, CDR2 SVGAGI (reference sequence). The CDR3 is CASRPGTFPGGAFF. Written as DNA, the CDR3 is TGTGCCAGCAGGCCCGGGACCTTCCCAGGAGGAGCTTTCTTT.

The V and J genes are TRBV6-5 and TRBJ2-2, with D possibly TRBD1 on 6 matching bases. CDR1 is MNHEY and CDR2 is SVGAGI in the germline V gene. Trimming removed 7 bases from V and 7 bases from J, with 10 bases in between. This CDR3 has 12 amino acids. The chain's CDR3 is CASKRGGGELFF. For the CDR3, the DNA is TGTGCCAGCAAACGAGGGGGCGGGGAGCTGTTTTTT.

The genes are TRBV6-7 and TRBJ1-1, with a possible D match to TRBD1 (5 bases). TRBV6-7 is an ORF; its function is uncertain. The V end lost 11 bases, the J end lost 5 bases, and 15 bases lay between the germline ends. This CDR3 comprises 12 residues. CDR3 sequence (DNA): TGTGCCCCATACCCCGGGGGAACTGAAGCTTTCTTT. This codes for CAPYPGGTEAFF.

The rearrangement joins TRBV6-5 to TRBJ2-7; TRBD2 aligns across 8 bases. V was clipped by 4 bases and J by 3 bases; unmatched bases: 8. The CDR3 length is 15 residues. CDR1 and CDR2 (germline): MNHEY, SVGAGI. This CDR3 is CASSSPAGTSYEQYF. In DNA form, the CDR3 reads TGTGCCAGCAGTTCACCTGCCGGGACTAGCTACGAGCAGTACTTC.

A note on this clone: With a much larger clone just one base away, this may be a read error. Other DNA sequences in this specimen translate into the identical CDR3. The chain links TRBV5-1 to TRBJ1-5; weak D call: TRBD1 (6 bases). The CDR3 length is 13 residues. Trimming stripped 2 bases from V and 5 bases from J, with 8 bases between. Germline V gene data show CDR1 as SGHRS and CDR2 as YFSETQ. CDR3 sequence reads: CASSFEGDQPQHF. DNA of the CDR3: TGCGCCAGCAGCTTCGAGGGGGATCAGCCCCAGCATTTT.